Below are 4 T cell receptor beta chains sequenced from a single sample in a study of T cell responses to AZD1222 COVID-19 vaccine. The data were produced by immunoSEQ multiplex PCR, yet TCRdb's version contains in-frame clones alone and is incomplete. There are roughly 150,000 clones in the sample; 75% to 90% occur only once, and 6% to 8% lies in the top ten. Sequenced material: peripheral blood, taken on day 0 of AZD1222 vaccination. Every receptor here comes from an adult in good health.

The chain links TRBV28 to TRBJ2-5; possible D gene TRBD1, 6 bases. The ends were cut back, 7 bases at V and 4 bases at J, with 19 bases in the middle. Germline CDR1 and CDR2: MDHEN and SYDVKM. The CDR3 has 15 amino acids. The CDR3 loop is CASNPSPSGVETQYF. The CDR3, as DNA: TGTGCCAGCAACCCGTCCCCCTCAGGGGTAGAGACCCAGTACTTC.

J is TRBJ1-2 and V is TRBV25-1; D is undetermined. The V gene lost 6 bases and the J gene lost 2 bases, with 22 bases spanning the gap. CDR3 length: 17 residues. The germline V gene encodes CDR1 MGHDK and CDR2 SYGVNS. CDR3 in DNA: TGTGCCAGCAGCGACCCCGGGGATGCCCTTGAAAACTATGGCTACACCTTC. It yields the protein CASSDPGDALENYGYTF.

The rearrangement uses TRBV19 and TRBJ1-2; D not certain. Trimming pared 6 bases from V and 0 bases from J, leaving 11 bases between. Germline loops: CDR1 LNHDA, CDR2 SQIVND (reference sequence). The CDR3 sequence is 14 residues long. The CDR3 loop reads CASSRAQSNYGYTF. CDR3 DNA: TGTGCCAGTAGCCGGGCCCAGTCTAACTATGGCTACACCTTC.

The chain recombines TRBV6-5 with TRBJ1-5; D gene ambiguous. The CDR3 contains 15 residues. Germline loops: CDR1 MNHEY, CDR2 SVGAGI. The ends were cut back, 5 bases at V and 0 bases at J, with 11 bases in the middle. The CDR3 here is CASSPHSASNQPQHF. The CDR3 region has the DNA TGTGCCAGCAGTCCCCATTCTGCTAGCAATCAGCCCCAGCATTTT.